One sample yielded the 13 T cell receptor beta chains listed below, sequenced in a study of radiation and T cells in renal cell carcinoma. Treatment described: 15 Gy SBRT to primary tumor, nephrectomy 4 weeks later. Method: immunoSEQ multiplex PCR; TCRdb's copy keeps in-frame clones and lacks some. Of around 4,000 clones listed, about two thirds are singletons. The source material was tumor tissue, sampled from a patient whose treatment included radiotherapy and nephrectomy. The receptor set was obtained from a woman aged 60-75 years with renal cell carcinoma.

The V and J genes are TRBV11-2 and TRBJ2-3; 11 positions match TRBD1. The V segment lost 1 base and the J segment 5 bases; nucleotides outside the gene matches: 2. CDR1 and CDR2 from the germline V gene are SGHAT and FQNNGV. The length of the CDR3 is 15 residues. CDR3 bases: TGTGCCAGCAGCTTAGGCGGGACAGGGGGAGATACGCAGTATTTT. The encoded protein is CASSLGGTGGDTQYF.

V and J are TRBV5-1 and TRBJ2-7, with 8 bases fitting TRBD1. The ends lost 0 bases at V and 5 bases at J; junction bases unmatched: 4. From germline, CDR1 is SGHRS and CDR2 YFSETQ. The CDR3 runs 14 residues. This chain's CDR3 is CASSLAVQGDEQYF. The CDR3 DNA follows: TGCGCCAGCAGCTTGGCGGTACAGGGGGACGAGCAGTACTTC.

This clone was counted only a few times. The V gene is TRBV11-2, the J gene TRBJ1-2; no clear D gene. Trimming took off 2 bases at V and 4 bases at J, with 8 bases between the two ends. The CDR3 length is 13 residues. The germline gives CDR1 SGHAT, CDR2 FQNNGV. The CDR3 protein is CASSLRAGYGYTF. The CDR3, as DNA: TGTGCCAGCAGCTTACGGGCGGGCTATGGCTACACCTTC.

This clone appeared once. The chain couples TRBV6-5 to TRBJ1-1; 11 nucleotides line up with TRBD1. Germline V lookup: CDR1 MNHEY, CDR2 SVGAGI. V lost 2 bases and J lost 4; bases outside the gene matches: 0. CDR3 length: 14 residues. The CDR3 loop reads CASSYGTGGTEAFF. As DNA, the CDR3 is TGTGCCAGCAGTTACGGGACAGGGGGCACTGAAGCTTTCTTT.

J is TRBJ1-4 and V is TRBV5-1, with D maybe TRBD1 (6 bases). V was trimmed by 3 bases and J by 0 bases, leaving 12 bases between them. Germline V lookup: CDR1 SGHRS, CDR2 YFSETQ. The CDR3 has 16 amino acids. CDR3 region: CASSSGQPATNEKLFF. In DNA form, the CDR3 reads TGCGCCAGCAGCTCCGGACAGCCTGCAACTAATGAAAAACTGTTTTTT. Combining the CDR3 with reference TRBV5-1 and TRBJ1-4 gives the whole variable domain KAGVTQTPRYLIKTRGQQVTLSCSPISGHRSVSWYQQTPGQGLQFLFEYFSETQRNKGNFPGRFSGRQFSNSRSEMNVSTLELGDSALYLCASSSGQPATNEKLFFGSGTQLSVL.

V and J are TRBV7-2 and TRBJ2-7, with D hard to call. The V gene lost 5 bases and the J gene lost 3 bases, with 8 bases spanning the gap. The length of the CDR3 is 12 residues. Germline-derived CDR1 and CDR2 are SGHTA and FQGNSA. This CDR3 is CASSPSNYEQYF. CDR3 sequence (DNA): TGTGCCAGCAGCCCGTCGAACTACGAGCAGTACTTC.

For the CDR3, the DNA is TGCGCCAGCAGCCAGGCTGACCGACCCACTAATGAAAAACTGTTTTTT. Translating gives CASSQADRPTNEKLFF. The chain combines TRBV4-1 with TRBJ1-4; D is ambiguous. V lost 3 bases to trimming and J lost 2 bases, with 13 bases between them. The CDR3 is 16 residues long. Germline V lookup: CDR1 MGHRA, CDR2 YSYEKL.

The chain uses TRBV19 and TRBJ1-2, with D possibly matching TRBD1 (6 bases). The CDR3 spans 12 residues. Germline CDR1 LNHDA, CDR2 SQIVND (reference sequence). Trimming removed 5 bases from V and 6 bases from J, with 10 bases in between. The CDR3 region is CASSRAGDGYTF. CDR3 in DNA: TGTGCCAGTAGTCGAGCAGGGGATGGCTACACCTTC.

The chain has TRBV19 and TRBJ1-5, with no clear D. CDR1 and CDR2 from the germline V gene are LNHDA and SQIVND (reference sequence). The ends were cut back, 3 bases at V and 0 bases at J, with 9 bases in the middle. The CDR3 has 15 amino acids. The CDR3 here is CASSMASLSNQPQHF. CDR3 sequence (DNA): TGTGCCAGTAGTATGGCTAGTCTTAGCAATCAGCCCCAGCATTTT. Complete variable domain (other parts from reference TRBV19 and TRBJ1-5): DGGITQSPKYLFRKEGQNVTLSCEQNLNHDAMYWYRQDPGQGLRLIYYSQIVNDFQKGDIAEGYSVSREKKESFPLTVTSAQKNPTAFYLCASSMASLSNQPQHFGDGTRLSIL.

Here the CDR3 DNA reads TGTGCCAGCAGCCACGGGACAGGGGAGGAGAATGAGCAGTTCTTC. Its protein product is CASSHGTGEENEQFF. This rearrangement joins TRBV5-4 to TRBJ2-1; TRBD1 matches 10 bases. Germline CDR1 is SGHNT and CDR2 is YYREEE (reference sequence). J was trimmed by 7 bases and V by 4 bases; bases with no gene match: 8. The CDR3 covers 15 residues.

This clone rates as large. The V gene is TRBV6-5, the J gene TRBJ1-2; D unclear. With 5 bases removed from V and 7 bases from J, the gap between germline ends came to 11 bases. CDR1 and CDR2 from the germline V gene are MNHEY and SVGAGI. The CDR3 consists of 12 residues. The CDR3 DNA is TGTGCCAGCAGTCCGGGTAACGGTGGCTACACCTTC. It translates to CASSPGNGGYTF.

V and J are TRBV5-4 and TRBJ2-1, with 11 bases identical to TRBD2. The germline gives CDR1 SGHNT, CDR2 YYREEE (reference sequence). This CDR3 contains 20 residues. Trimming removed 4 bases from V and 4 bases from J; junction bases left unmatched: 19. CDR3 residues: CASSKLGSSGGARVYNEQFF. Written as DNA, the CDR3 is TGTGCCAGCAGCAAGTTAGGGAGTAGCGGGGGGGCGCGTGTTTACAATGAGCAGTTCTTC.

This chain uses TRBV19 with TRBJ1-3; D not resolved. The CDR3 extends over 17 amino acids. Per the germline V gene, CDR1 is LNHDA and CDR2 is SQIVND (reference sequence). V was shortened by 0 bases and J by 0 bases, with 12 bases between the two germline ends. CDR3 DNA: TGTGCCAGTAGTATAGATCTTCGGTTCTACTCTGGAAACACCATATATTTT. As protein: CASSIDLRFYSGNTIYF. The full variable domain, rest sourced from reference TRBV19 and TRBJ1-3, is DGGITQSPKYLFRKEGQNVTLSCEQNLNHDAMYWYRQDPGQGLRLIYYSQIVNDFQKGDIAEGYSVSREKKESFPLTVTSAQKNPTAFYLCASSIDLRFYSGNTIYFGEGSWLTVV.